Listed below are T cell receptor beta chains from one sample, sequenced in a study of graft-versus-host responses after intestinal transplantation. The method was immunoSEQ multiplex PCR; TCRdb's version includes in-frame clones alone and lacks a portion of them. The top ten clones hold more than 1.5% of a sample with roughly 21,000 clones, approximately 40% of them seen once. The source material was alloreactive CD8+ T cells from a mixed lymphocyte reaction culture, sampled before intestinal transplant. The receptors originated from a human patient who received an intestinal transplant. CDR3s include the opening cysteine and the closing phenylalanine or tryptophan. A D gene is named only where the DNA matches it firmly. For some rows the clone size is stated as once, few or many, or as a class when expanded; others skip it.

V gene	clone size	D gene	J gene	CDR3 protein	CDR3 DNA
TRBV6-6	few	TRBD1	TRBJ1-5	CASSYYQGDQPQHF	TGTGCCAGCAGTTACTACCAGGGGGATCAGCCCCAGCATTTT
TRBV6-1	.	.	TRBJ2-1	CASSEAFGSYNEQFF	TGTGCCAGCAGTGAAGCGTTTGGCAGCTACAATGAGCAGTTCTTC
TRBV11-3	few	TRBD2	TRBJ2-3	CASSLGWTSGASTDTQYF	TGTGCCAGCAGCTTAGGCTGGACTAGCGGGGCTAGCACAGATACGCAGTATTTT
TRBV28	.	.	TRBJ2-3	CASSLLFRTDTQYF	TGTGCCAGCAGTTTATTATTCCGCACAGATACGCAGTATTTT
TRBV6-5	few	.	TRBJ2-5	CASSLNTNPETQYF	TGTGCCAGCAGCCTAAACACAAATCCGGAGACCCAGTACTTC
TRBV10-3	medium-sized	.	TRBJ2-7	CAISVEISYEQYF	TGTGCCATCAGTGTAGAAATCTCCTACGAGCAGTACTTC
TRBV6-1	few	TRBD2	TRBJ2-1	CASSSAREGSNEQFF	TGTGCCAGCAGTTCTGCGAGGGAGGGCAGCAATGAGCAGTTCTTC
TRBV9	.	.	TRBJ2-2	CASSVLVDTGELFF	TGTGCCAGCAGCGTACTCGTGGACACCGGGGAGCTGTTTTTT
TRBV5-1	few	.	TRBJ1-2	CASSSTWGGGGYTF	TGCGCCAGCAGCTCCACATGGGGGGGTGGTGGCTACACCTTC
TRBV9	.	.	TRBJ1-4	CASSVLPGVGEKLFF	TGTGCCAGCAGCGTCCTTCCTGGGGTGGGTGAAAAACTGTTTTTT
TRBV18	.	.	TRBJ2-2	CASSPATYTGELFF	TGTGCCAGCTCACCAGCCACCTACACCGGGGAGCTGTTTTTT
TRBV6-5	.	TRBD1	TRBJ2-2	CASRLTGVSGELFF	TGTGCCAGCAGACTCACAGGGGTGTCCGGGGAGCTGTTTTTT
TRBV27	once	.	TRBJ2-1	CATAVLSSYNEQFF	TGTGCCACGGCTGTCCTGAGCTCCTACAATGAGCAGTTCTTC
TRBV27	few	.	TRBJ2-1	CASSYVGGRGYNEQFF	TGTGCCAGCAGTTACGTTGGAGGGCGAGGCTACAATGAGCAGTTCTTC
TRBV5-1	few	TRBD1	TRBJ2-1	CASSSTGGNYNEQFF	TGCGCCAGCAGCTCGACAGGGGGAAACTACAATGAGCAGTTCTTC
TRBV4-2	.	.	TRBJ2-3	CASSQDRSLRDTQYF	TGTGCCAGCAGCCAAGATCGAAGTTTAAGAGATACGCAGTATTTT
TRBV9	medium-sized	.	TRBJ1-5	CASSATQGTNQPQHF	TGTGCCAGCAGCGCTACACAGGGAACCAATCAGCCCCAGCATTTT
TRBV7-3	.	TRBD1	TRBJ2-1	CASSGSRDSNEQFF	TGTGCCAGCAGCGGGAGCCGGGACAGCAATGAGCAGTTCTTC
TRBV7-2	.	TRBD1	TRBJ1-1	CASSLVGQGLTEAFF	TGTGCCAGCAGCTTAGTCGGACAGGGACTCACTGAAGCTTTCTTT
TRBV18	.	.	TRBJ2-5	CASSPMWGADETQYF	TGTGCCAGCTCTCCAATGTGGGGGGCTGACGAGACCCAGTACTTC
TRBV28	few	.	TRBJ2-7	CASGSYEQYF	TGTGCCAGCGGCTCCTACGAGCAGTACTTC
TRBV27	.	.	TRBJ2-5	CASSSWERQYF	TGTGCCAGCAGTTCCTGGGAAAGACAGTACTTC
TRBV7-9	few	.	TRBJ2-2	CASSLEVGTGELFF	TGTGCCAGCAGCTTAGAGGTGGGGACCGGGGAGCTGTTTTTT
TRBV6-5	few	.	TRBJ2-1	CASSYLRDLGNEQFF	TGTGCCAGCAGTTACTTGCGGGACCTCGGGAATGAGCAGTTCTTC
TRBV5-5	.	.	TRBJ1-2	CARSGVYYGYTF	TGTGCCAGATCAGGGGTGTACTATGGCTACACCTTC
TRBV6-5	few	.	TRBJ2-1	CASSYRGPGNGEQFF	TGTGCCAGCAGTTACAGGGGACCTGGAAACGGTGAGCAGTTCTTC
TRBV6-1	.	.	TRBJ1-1	CASSELNTEAFF	TGTGCCAGCAGTGAATTGAACACTGAAGCTTTCTTT
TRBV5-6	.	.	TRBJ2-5	CASSLRETQYF	TGTGCCAGCAGCTTGCGGGAGACCCAGTACTTC
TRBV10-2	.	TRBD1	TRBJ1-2	CATGQGNYYGYTF	TGCGCCACCGGACAGGGGAATTACTATGGCTACACCTTC